The 15 T cell receptor beta chains in this list originate from one sample, sequenced in a study of shared clonotypes between healthy human individuals. Method: immunoSEQ multiplex PCR; TCRdb's copy keeps in-frame clones and lacks some. The sample holds some 2,500,000 clones, approximately 93% seen once. The sample was naive CD4+ T cells from PBMCs. Indicated subset: CD45RA+ positively selected. The receptors derive from a man aged 18 to 29 in good health. Some clones in this sample may be carry-over from other donors' samples.

A single count supports this clone. The V gene is TRBV5-1, the J gene TRBJ1-3; a weak D match, TRBD1 (5 bases). The CDR3 is 16 residues long. Germline loops: CDR1 SGHRS, CDR2 YFSETQ. V was trimmed by 5 bases and J by 0 bases, leaving 15 bases between them. The CDR3 DNA reads as TGCGCCAGCAGTCGCGAGGGGCAAAACTCTGGAAACACCATATATTTT. It is translated as CASSREGQNSGNTIYF. Full variable domain (rest looked up from reference TRBV5-1 and TRBJ1-3): KAGVTQTPRYLIKTRGQQVTLSCSPISGHRSVSWYQQTPGQGLQFLFEYFSETQRNKGNFPGRFSGRQFSNSRSEMNVSTLELGDSALYLCASSREGQNSGNTIYFGEGSWLTVV.

V is TRBV18 and J is TRBJ2-3; no definite D call. The germline gives CDR1 KGHSH, CDR2 LQKENI. The CDR3 spans 15 residues. The germline V and J ends were trimmed by 5 bases and 0 bases, with 12 bases remaining between them. The CDR3 protein is CASSGDYLSTDTQYF. The CDR3, as DNA: TGTGCCAGCTCAGGGGATTACCTTAGCACAGATACGCAGTATTTT. Supplemented by reference TRBV18 and TRBJ2-3, the full variable domain reads NAGVMQNPRHLVRRRGQEARLRCSPMKGHSHVYWYRQLPEEGLKFMVYLQKENIIDESGMPKERFSAEFPKEGPSILRIQQVVRGDSAAYFCASSGDYLSTDTQYFGPGTRLTVL.

This clone was seen only once. V is TRBV6-1 and J is TRBJ2-7; 14 bases are a match to TRBD2. This CDR3 contains 16 residues. In germline, CDR1 is MNHNS, CDR2 SASEGT. With V trimmed by 3 bases and J by 3 bases, 4 bases remained unmatched. CDR3 DNA sequence: TGTGCCAGCAGTGAGGGGACTAGCGGGAGTGTCTACGAGCAGTACTTC. This sequence encodes CASSEGTSGSVYEQYF.

V is TRBV4-1 and J is TRBJ1-5; TRBD1 matches at 10 bases. Trimming took 1 base from V and 3 from J; bases not matched to a gene: 3. This CDR3 is built from 16 residues. Germline V gene lookup returns CDR1 MGHRA and CDR2 YSYEKL. The DNA of the CDR3 is TGCGCCAGCAGCCAAGTGGGGACAGGGGACAATCAGCCCCAGCATTTT. The encoded protein is CASSQVGTGDNQPQHF.

The V gene is TRBV7-8, the J gene TRBJ1-5; TRBD1 matches 9 bases. J lost 9 bases, V lost 0 bases, and 9 bases had no gene match. Germline V lookup: CDR1 SGHVS, CDR2 FQNEAQ. CDR3 length: 16 amino acids. The CDR3 here is CASSLALGTGSRPQHF. The CDR3, as DNA: TGTGCCAGCAGCTTAGCGCTGGGGACAGGGAGTCGGCCCCAGCATTTT.

The chain recombines TRBV9 with TRBJ2-7; D may be TRBD2 (6 bases). The CDR3 has 16 amino acids. The V end lost 0 bases, the J end lost 4 bases, and 17 bases lay between the germline ends. Germline loops: CDR1 SGDLS, CDR2 YYNGEE. This CDR3 is CASSVGGDPALYEQYF. The CDR3 bases are TGTGCCAGCAGCGTAGGGGGGGACCCCGCCCTTTACGAGCAGTACTTC.

As DNA, the CDR3 is TGTGCCAGCAGTATACGGTTCGTCACAGATACGCAGTATTTT. Its translation is CASSIRFVTDTQYF. This rearrangement joins TRBV6-5 to TRBJ2-3; D is uncertain. Germline V CDR1 and CDR2: MNHEY, SVGAGI. CDR3 size: 14 residues. The V end lost 5 bases, the J end lost 2 bases, and 11 bases lay between the germline ends.

This chain joins TRBV7-9 and TRBJ2-2; D is unresolved. Germline V CDR1 and CDR2: SEHNR, FQNEAQ (reference sequence). CDR3 length: 17 residues. V lost 2 bases, J lost 3 bases, and 16 bases lay in between. In DNA form, the CDR3 reads TGTGCCAGCAGCTTATTGCCCTCGGTGGGGTACACCGGGGAGCTGTTTTTT. Amino acid sequence: CASSLLPSVGYTGELFF.

Remarks on this clone: At the DNA level, this CDR3 is encoded by other sequences in the same sample as well. V is TRBV5-1 and J is TRBJ1-4, with 7 nucleotides matching TRBD1. Germline CDR1 is SGHRS and CDR2 is YFSETQ. The V and J ends lost 4 bases and 5 bases, in that order; junction bases with no gene match: 5. The length of the CDR3 is 14 residues. CDR3 sequence: CASSTGQLNEKLFF. The CDR3 DNA reads as TGCGCCAGCAGCACGGGACAGCTGAATGAAAAACTGTTTTTT.

This clone is a singleton in its sample. The V and J genes are TRBV7-9 and TRBJ2-7; possible D gene TRBD1, 5 bases. V dropped 2 bases and J dropped 2 bases, with 13 bases sitting between them. This CDR3 has 15 residues. Germline V CDR1 and CDR2: SEHNR, FQNEAQ (reference sequence). The CDR3 loop reads CASSLYLGPTYEQYF. CDR3 nucleotides: TGTGCCAGCAGCTTATATCTGGGGCCGACCTACGAGCAGTACTTC.

The chain carries TRBV5-6 and TRBJ2-7; tentatively, D is TRBD1 (5 bases). CDR3 size: 13 residues. V was clipped by 4 bases and J by 3 bases, with 11 bases between them. Germline CDR1 SGHDT, CDR2 YYEEEE. The CDR3 nucleotides are TGTGCCAGCAGCAAAAGGGGTTACTACGAGCAGTACTTC. This codes for CASSKRGYYEQYF.

The CDR3 loop is CASTTRDGGNTIYF. The CDR3 nucleotides are TGTGCCAGCACCACCAGGGATGGAGGAAACACCATATATTTT. This chain links TRBV6-5 with TRBJ1-3; D perhaps matches TRBD1 (5 bases). This CDR3 has 14 amino acids. Trimming took 7 bases from V and 4 from J, leaving 14 bases between them. CDR1 and CDR2 from the germline V gene are MNHEY and SVGAGI.

J is TRBJ1-5 and V is TRBV19; weak D call: TRBD1 (5 bases). V shed 5 bases and J shed 0 bases, with 23 bases lying between them. The germline gives CDR1 LNHDA, CDR2 SQIVND (reference sequence). The CDR3 extends over 19 amino acids. In DNA, the CDR3 is TGTGCCAGTAGTCCTCGACCCCCGCCGGGGGATCATAGCAATCAGCCCCAGCATTTT. This gives the protein CASSPRPPPGDHSNQPQHF. Full variable domain (remainder filled in from reference TRBV19 and TRBJ1-5): DGGITQSPKYLFRKEGQNVTLSCEQNLNHDAMYWYRQDPGQGLRLIYYSQIVNDFQKGDIAEGYSVSREKKESFPLTVTSAQKNPTAFYLCASSPRPPPGDHSNQPQHFGDGTRLSIL.

The rearrangement links TRBV19 to TRBJ2-7; 11 bases are a match to TRBD1. The CDR3 runs 17 residues. Trimming removed 6 bases from V and 3 bases from J; junction bases left unmatched: 13. CDR1 LNHDA and CDR2 SQIVND come from the germline V gene (reference sequence). The CDR3 DNA sequence: TGTGCCAGTAGCGTGTCAACAGGGGACAGGGGGAACTACGAGCAGTACTTC. Amino acid sequence: CASSVSTGDRGNYEQYF.

V usage is TRBV5-1 and J usage is TRBJ2-3; TRBD2 matches at 10 bases. This CDR3 comprises 21 residues. Germline CDR1 is SGHRS and CDR2 is YFSETQ. The J segment lost 2 bases and the V segment lost 4 bases, leaving 22 bases of the junction unmatched. In DNA form, the CDR3 reads TGCGCCAGCAGCCCAGGCGCTTTCGGGGCGAAGCGGGAGGGCTTCACAGATACGCAGTATTTT. This sequence encodes CASSPGAFGAKREGFTDTQYF.